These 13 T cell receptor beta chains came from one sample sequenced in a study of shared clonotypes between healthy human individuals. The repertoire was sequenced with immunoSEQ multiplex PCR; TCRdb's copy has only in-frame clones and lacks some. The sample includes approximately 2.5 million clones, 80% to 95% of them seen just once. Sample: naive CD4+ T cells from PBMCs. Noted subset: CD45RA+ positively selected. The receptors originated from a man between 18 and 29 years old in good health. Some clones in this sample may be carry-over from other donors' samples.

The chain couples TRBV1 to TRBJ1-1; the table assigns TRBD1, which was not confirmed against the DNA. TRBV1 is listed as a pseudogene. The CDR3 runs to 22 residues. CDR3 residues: CTSSQDNRRRDRGHIVDTEAFF. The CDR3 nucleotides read TGCACCAGCAGCCAAGACAACCGTCGGCGGGACAGGGGGCATATAGTGGACACTGAAGCTTTCTTT.

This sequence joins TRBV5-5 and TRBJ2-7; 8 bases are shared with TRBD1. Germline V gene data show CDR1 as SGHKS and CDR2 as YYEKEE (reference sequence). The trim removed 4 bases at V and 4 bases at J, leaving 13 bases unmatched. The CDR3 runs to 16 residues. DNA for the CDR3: TGTGCCAGCAGCCACCGAAGGACAGGGTTAAGTTACGAGCAGTACTTC. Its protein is CASSHRRTGLSYEQYF.

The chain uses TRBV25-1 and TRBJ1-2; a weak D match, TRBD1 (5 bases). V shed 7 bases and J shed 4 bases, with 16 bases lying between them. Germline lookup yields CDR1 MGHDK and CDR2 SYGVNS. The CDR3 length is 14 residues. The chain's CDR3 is CASTPSGTAYGYTF. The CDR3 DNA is TGTGCCAGCACTCCCTCGGGGACGGCCTATGGCTACACCTTC.

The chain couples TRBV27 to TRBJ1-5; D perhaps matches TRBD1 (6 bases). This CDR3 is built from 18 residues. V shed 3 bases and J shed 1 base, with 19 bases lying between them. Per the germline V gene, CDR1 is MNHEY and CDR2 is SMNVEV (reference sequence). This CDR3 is CASSLGPSGGRSNQPQHF. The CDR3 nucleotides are TGTGCCAGCAGTTTGGGTCCATCCGGGGGCCGGAGCAATCAGCCCCAGCATTTT.

The CDR3 protein is CASSSQGPTSLSNTEAFF. In DNA form, the CDR3 reads TGTGCCAGCAGCTCCCAGGGACCGACCTCGCTCTCGAACACTGAAGCTTTCTTT. V gene TRBV7-6 combines with J gene TRBJ1-1; a weak D match, TRBD1 (5 bases). V lost 4 bases and J lost 1, with 22 bases in between. This CDR3 comprises 18 residues. In germline, CDR1 is SGHVS, CDR2 FNYEAQ. Filled out from reference TRBV7-6 and TRBJ1-1, the complete variable domain reads GAGVSQSPRYKVTKRGQDVALRCDPISGHVSLYWYRQALGQGPEFLTYFNYEAQQDKSGLPNDRFSAERPEGSISTLTIQRTEQRDSAMYRCASSSQGPTSLSNTEAFFGQGTRLTVV.

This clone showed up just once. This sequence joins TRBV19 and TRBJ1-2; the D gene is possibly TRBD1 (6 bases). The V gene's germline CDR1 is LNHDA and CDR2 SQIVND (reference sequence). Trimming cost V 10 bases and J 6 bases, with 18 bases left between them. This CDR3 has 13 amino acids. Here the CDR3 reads CATKTHRDDGYTF. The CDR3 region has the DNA TGTGCCACCAAAACCCACAGGGATGATGGCTACACCTTC.

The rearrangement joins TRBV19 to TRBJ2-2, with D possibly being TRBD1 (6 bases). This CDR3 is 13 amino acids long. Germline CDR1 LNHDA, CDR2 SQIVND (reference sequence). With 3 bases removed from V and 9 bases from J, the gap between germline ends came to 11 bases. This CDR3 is CASSIQGPWELFF. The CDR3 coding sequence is TGTGCCAGTAGTATTCAGGGGCCGTGGGAGCTGTTTTTT.

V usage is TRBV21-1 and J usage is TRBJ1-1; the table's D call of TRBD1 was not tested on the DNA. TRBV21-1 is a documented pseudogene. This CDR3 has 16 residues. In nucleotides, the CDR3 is TGTGCCAGCAGCCGAGATGGGGACAGGGGGCCTACTGAAGCTTTCTTT. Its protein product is CASSRDGDRGPTEAFF.

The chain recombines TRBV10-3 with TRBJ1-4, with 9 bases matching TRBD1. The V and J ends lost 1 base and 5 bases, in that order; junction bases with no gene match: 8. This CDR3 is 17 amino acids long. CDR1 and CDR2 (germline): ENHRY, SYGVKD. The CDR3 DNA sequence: TGTGCCATCAGTGAGTTCGGGGCCGGGACAGGGAATGAAAAACTGTTTTTT. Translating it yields CAISEFGAGTGNEKLFF.

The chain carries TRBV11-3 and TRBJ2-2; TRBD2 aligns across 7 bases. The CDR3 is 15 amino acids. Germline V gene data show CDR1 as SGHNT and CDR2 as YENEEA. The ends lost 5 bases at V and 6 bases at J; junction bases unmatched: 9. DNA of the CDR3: TGTGCCAGCAGCCAGTGGACTAGTGGGTCCGGGGAGCTGTTTTTT. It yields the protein CASSQWTSGSGELFF.

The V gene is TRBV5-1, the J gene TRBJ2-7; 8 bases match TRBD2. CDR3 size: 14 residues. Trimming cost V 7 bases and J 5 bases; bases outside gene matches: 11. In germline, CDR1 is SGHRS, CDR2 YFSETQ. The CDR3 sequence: CASRMWTGGNEQYF. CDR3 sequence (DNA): TGCGCCAGCCGAATGTGGACGGGAGGGAACGAGCAGTACTTC.

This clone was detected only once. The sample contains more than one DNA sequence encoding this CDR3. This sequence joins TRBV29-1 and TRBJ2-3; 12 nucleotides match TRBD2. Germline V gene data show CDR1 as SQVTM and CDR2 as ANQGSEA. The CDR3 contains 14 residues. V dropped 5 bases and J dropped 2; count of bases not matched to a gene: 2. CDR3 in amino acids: CSVRTSGITDTQYF. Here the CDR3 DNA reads TGCAGCGTTAGGACTAGCGGGATCACAGATACGCAGTATTTT.

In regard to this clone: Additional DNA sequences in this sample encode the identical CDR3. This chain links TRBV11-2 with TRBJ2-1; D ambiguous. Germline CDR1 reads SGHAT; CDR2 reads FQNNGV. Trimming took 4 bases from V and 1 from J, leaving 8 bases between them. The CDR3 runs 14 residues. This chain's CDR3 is CASSSGSSYNEQFF. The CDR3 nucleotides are TGTGCCAGCAGCTCGGGTAGTTCCTACAATGAGCAGTTCTTC.